This T cell receptor beta chain was identified during a study of spatial heterogeneity in lung cancer. By share, this clonotype ranks as medium-sized. Its antigen remains unknown. As an off-target read in a library built for alpha chains, this beta chain has a frequency of little significance. General study findings and limits: Approximately 7% of tumor T cells for alpha chains and around 12% for beta chains were estimated to be covered. In tumors, expanded intratumoral alpha and beta TCR counts tracked mutation counts.

A unique molecular identifier was carried by every single TCR cDNA molecule. TCRdb independently ran MiXCR on the 5' RACE reads; one entry per CDR3 protein. The sample has some 4,800 distinct CDR3 sequences; around 12% are singletons. Documented time point: sample taken at primary tumor resection. The donors were some 70 patients with non-small cell lung cancer that was early-stage and untreated. Whole RNA from tumor, nontumor lung or frozen PBMC was sequenced unsorted. The receptor's source is a male donor with early-stage non-small cell lung cancer. The sample was lung tumor tissue, taken at surgery.

This CDR3 is CASSQGSLYAEKLFF. The CDR3 region has the DNA TGTGCCAGCAGCCAAGGCAGCCTATACGCCGAAAAACTGTTTTTT. The V and J genes are TRBV3-1 and TRBJ1-4, with D uncertain. Trimming took 1 base from V and 8 from J, leaving 14 bases between them. CDR1 and CDR2 from the germline V gene are LGHDT and YNNKEL (reference sequence). The CDR3 extends over 15 amino acids.